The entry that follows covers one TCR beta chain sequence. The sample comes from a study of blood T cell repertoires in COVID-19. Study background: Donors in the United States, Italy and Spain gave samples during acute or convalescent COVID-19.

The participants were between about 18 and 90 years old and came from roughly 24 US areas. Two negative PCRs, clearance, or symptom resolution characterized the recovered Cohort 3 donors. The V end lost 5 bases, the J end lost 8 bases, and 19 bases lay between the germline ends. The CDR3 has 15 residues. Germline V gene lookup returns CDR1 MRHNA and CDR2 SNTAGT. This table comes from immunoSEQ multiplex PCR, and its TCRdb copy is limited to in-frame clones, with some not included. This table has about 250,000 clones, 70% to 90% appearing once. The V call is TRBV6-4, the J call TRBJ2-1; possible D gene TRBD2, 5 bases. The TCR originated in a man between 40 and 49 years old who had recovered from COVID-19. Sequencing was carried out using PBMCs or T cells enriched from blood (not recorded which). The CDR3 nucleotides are TGTGCCAGCAGTCCCTCTCAGCCTGGGAGCTATGAGCAGTTCTTC. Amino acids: CASSPSQPGSYEQFF.